The next 14 T cell receptor beta chains were all read from a single sample in a study of CD8+ T cells in alopecia areata. This sample's treatment: oral pan-JAK inhibitor, 5-10 mg twice daily. RNA extraction was followed by reverse transcription into cDNA, which acted as the sequencing template. Method: immunoSEQ multiplex PCR; TCRdb's copy keeps in-frame clones and lacks some. The sample includes more than 150,000 clones, 55% to 70% of them seen just once. The material was CD4+ T cells sorted from blood, obtained at week 4, from a patient treated with tofacitinib. All receptors come from a human donor with alopecia areata.

The table lists this clone with a few counts. V is TRBV30 and J is TRBJ2-3, with D unresolved. V lost 0 bases and J lost 2, with 12 bases in between. CDR1 is GTSNPN and CDR2 is SVGIG in the germline V gene (reference sequence). The CDR3 has 15 amino acids. The CDR3 sequence: CAWSVGGGNTDTQYF. The DNA of the CDR3 is TGTGCCTGGAGTGTTGGTGGTGGGAACACAGATACGCAGTATTTT.

This clone was picked up one time. This rearrangement joins TRBV11-2 to TRBJ2-1; TRBD2 agrees at 8 bases. CDR3 size: 16 residues. V lost 0 bases and J lost 8; bases outside the gene matches: 9. Germline assignment: CDR1 SGHAT and CDR2 FQNNGV. For the CDR3, the DNA is TGTGCCAGCAGCTTAGACCCGCTCGGGGGGGCCCATGAGCAGTTCTTC. Residues: CASSLDPLGGAHEQFF.

This chain joins TRBV5-1 and TRBJ2-1; D perhaps matches TRBD2 (6 bases). Per germline, CDR1 SGHRS and CDR2 YFSETQ. V lost 0 bases, J lost 4 bases, and 11 bases lay in between. The CDR3 has 15 amino acids. In DNA form, the CDR3 reads TGCGCCAGCAGCTTGGCGGGGGTGACTTACAATGAGCAGTTCTTC. Translated, it gives CASSLAGVTYNEQFF. The full variable domain, rest sourced from reference TRBV5-1 and TRBJ2-1, is KAGVTQTPRYLIKTRGQQVTLSCSPISGHRSVSWYQQTPGQGLQFLFEYFSETQRNKGNFPGRFSGRQFSNSRSEMNVSTLELGDSALYLCASSLAGVTYNEQFFGPGTRLTVL.

This clone has more than one count but fewer than ten. The CDR3 reads CASSSWETQYF. DNA for the CDR3: TGTGCCAGCAGCTCATGGGAGACCCAGTACTTC. V gene TRBV7-9 combines with J gene TRBJ2-5; D call uncertain. Trimming stripped 4 bases from V and 5 bases from J, with 5 bases between. Looked up from germline, CDR1 is SEHNR and CDR2 is FQNEAQ (reference sequence). This CDR3 has 11 amino acids.

The chain joins TRBV7-9 to TRBJ1-2; tentative D call: TRBD1 (5 bases). The germline V gene has CDR1 SEHNR and CDR2 FQNEAQ (reference sequence). V was cut by 3 bases and J by 4 bases, with 9 bases left in between. This CDR3 contains 13 residues. The CDR3 bases are TGTGCCAGCAGCTTTGGGGCCGGCTATGGCTACACCTTC. Amino acid sequence: CASSFGAGYGYTF.

This clone was seen only a few times. This chain links TRBV28 with TRBJ1-1; D gene ambiguous. V lost 4 bases, J lost 0 bases, and 15 bases lay in between. The CDR3 totals 16 residues. CDR1 and CDR2 (germline): MDHEN, SYDVKM. This chain's CDR3 is CASSSPGRRLNTEAFF. The CDR3 region has the DNA TGTGCCAGCAGTTCCCCCGGGAGGAGGCTGAACACTGAAGCTTTCTTT.

This clone has at least ten counts. The chain uses TRBV4-1 and TRBJ2-5; 7 nucleotides match TRBD1. The CDR3 has 16 residues. CDR1 is MGHRA, CDR2 YSYEKL, per germline. The J segment lost 4 bases and the V segment lost 5 bases, leaving 13 bases of the junction unmatched. CDR3 DNA: TGCGCCAGCAGCAAAATCCCCACAGGGGTCGGAGAGACCCAGTACTTC. It codes for CASSKIPTGVGETQYF.

The table lists this clone with many counts. The chain links TRBV2 to TRBJ2-5; D possibly matches TRBD1 or TRBD2 (6 bases each). The CDR3 is made up of 15 amino acids. The V end lost 3 bases, the J end lost 0 bases, and 11 bases lay between the germline ends. CDR1 is SNHLY and CDR2 is FYNNEI in the germline V gene. The CDR3 here is CASSDRGGYQETQYF. The DNA of the CDR3 is TGTGCCAGCAGTGACAGGGGAGGCTACCAAGAGACCCAGTACTTC.

The chain joins TRBV7-2 to TRBJ1-5; weak D call: TRBD1 (5 bases). V dropped 6 bases and J dropped 2 bases, with 11 bases sitting between them. There are 14 residues in the CDR3. Per the germline V gene, CDR1 is SGHTA and CDR2 is FQGNSA. In DNA, the CDR3 is TGTGCCAGCAGTTGGGGAGGGGGCAATCAGCCCCAGCATTTT. Translation: CASSWGGGNQPQHF.

The J gene is TRBJ2-1, the V gene TRBV30; 8 bases are a match to TRBD2. Germline CDR1 and CDR2: GTSNPN and SVGIG (reference sequence). CDR3 length: 15 amino acids. V lost 2 bases to trimming and J lost 6 bases; unmatched junction nucleotides: 9. CDR3 amino acids: CAWSTGTRRGNEQFF. The CDR3, as DNA: TGTGCCTGGAGTACCGGGACTAGGAGGGGCAATGAGCAGTTCTTC.

A few counts support this clone. This chain uses TRBV5-1 with TRBJ2-3; a weak D match, TRBD1 (6 bases). This CDR3 has 13 amino acids. The V gene lost 7 bases and the J gene lost 2 bases, with 11 bases spanning the gap. Germline V CDR1 and CDR2: SGHRS, YFSETQ. CDR3 nucleotides: TGCGCCAGCTCAACAGGGCTCACAGATACGCAGTATTTT. Translation gives CASSTGLTDTQYF.

The chain recombines TRBV29-1 with TRBJ1-5, with a weak D call TRBD1 (5 bases). Between the trimmed V and J ends, which lost 3 bases and 9 bases, there was a span of 15 bases. The CDR3 is 13 residues long. Germline V gives CDR1 SQVTM, CDR2 ANQGSEA. Here the CDR3 DNA reads TGCAGCGTTGAGGGAGCAAAGGGGACGCCCCAGCATTTT. It yields the protein CSVEGAKGTPQHF.

The chain combines TRBV28 with TRBJ1-1, with 8 nucleotides matching TRBD1. Germline trimming cut 3 bases from V and 1 base from J; bases unmatched to any gene: 4. Germline assignment: CDR1 MDHEN and CDR2 SYDVKM. CDR3 length: 15 residues. The CDR3 reads CASSFSGQGNTEAFF. In DNA, the CDR3 is TGTGCCAGCAGTTTCTCCGGACAGGGGAACACTGAAGCTTTCTTT.

As regards this clone: A read error may account for a junction end that differs from germline. The CDR3 spells CSVEGQNTEAFF. The CDR3 DNA sequence: TGCAGCGTGGAAGGACAGAACACTGAAGCTTTCTTT. The chain recombines TRBV29-1 with TRBJ1-1; D might be TRBD1 (5 bases). CDR1 and CDR2 (germline): SQVTM, ANQGSEA. The CDR3 covers 12 residues. The whole variable domain, remainder taken from reference TRBV29-1 and TRBJ1-1, is SAVISQKPSRDICQRGTSLTIQCQVDSQVTMMFWYRQQPGQSLTLIATANQGSEATYESGFVIDKFPISRPNLTFSTLTVSNMSPEDSSIYLCSVEGQNTEAFFGQGTRLTVV.